What follows are 15 T cell receptor beta chains derived from one specimen sequenced in a study of PD-1 blockade in classical Hodgkin lymphoma. After autologous stem cell transplantation all patients relapsed, and prior brentuximab vedotin exposure differed between cohorts. Sequencing used immunoSEQ multiplex PCR; TCRdb keeps in-frame clones, though not all of them. Of about 9,900 clones in the sample, roughly 90% were seen once. The sequencing used peripheral blood mononuclear cells (PBMCs), collected at baseline. These receptors originate from a human donor with classical Hodgkin lymphoma.

The chain joins TRBV5-8 to TRBJ1-2; D perhaps matches TRBD1 (6 bases). Germline CDR1 is SGHTS and CDR2 is YDEGEE. The germline V and J ends were trimmed by 2 bases and 3 bases, with 8 bases remaining between them. CDR3 length: 13 residues. CDR3 sequence (DNA): TGTGCCAGCAGCTTAGGACAGCACTATGGCTACACCTTC. It encodes CASSLGQHYGYTF.

This chain uses TRBV5-4 with TRBJ2-1, with 8 bases that match TRBD2. Germline CDR1 and CDR2: SGHNT and YYREEE (reference sequence). Trimming took 2 bases from V and 6 from J; bases not matched to a gene: 7. This CDR3 is built from 15 residues. The CDR3 DNA is TGTGCCAGCAGCTTAAATAGCGGGGCTCTCAATGAGCAGTTCTTC. Encoded protein: CASSLNSGALNEQFF.

The V gene is TRBV6-1, the J gene TRBJ2-7, with 8 bases identical to TRBD2. The CDR3 has 14 amino acids. Germline lookup yields CDR1 MNHNS and CDR2 SASEGT. The trim removed 6 bases at V and 2 bases at J, leaving 6 bases unmatched. The CDR3 is CASRPPGLAYEQYF. The CDR3 DNA sequence: TGTGCCAGCAGACCACCGGGACTAGCCTACGAGCAGTACTTC.

V usage is TRBV29-1 and J usage is TRBJ1-2; weak D call: TRBD1 (5 bases). From germline, CDR1 is SQVTM and CDR2 ANQGSEA. The ends were cut back, 8 bases at V and 8 bases at J, with 15 bases in the middle. The CDR3 has 11 amino acids. The DNA for the CDR3 is TGCAGCTCAATAGGGGCTCGGGGCTACACCTTC. It codes for CSSIGARGYTF.

V is TRBV4-1 and J is TRBJ1-5; D is uncertain. V lost 4 bases and J lost 0, with 22 bases in between. The CDR3 runs to 19 residues. Germline loops: CDR1 MGHRA, CDR2 YSYEKL. The CDR3 DNA is TGCGCCAGCAGCCGGATTTGGGAGGGAGAATTCTATAGCAATCAGCCCCAGCATTTT. Translating gives CASSRIWEGEFYSNQPQHF.

The chain uses TRBV5-1 and TRBJ2-1, with D hard to call. Germline CDR1 SGHRS, CDR2 YFSETQ. The CDR3 sequence is 18 residues long. The V and J ends lost 2 bases and 1 base respectively, with 19 bases between them. The CDR3 loop is CASSFPARAGSSYNEQFF. The CDR3 nucleotides read TGCGCCAGCAGCTTCCCCGCCCGAGCAGGTAGTTCCTACAATGAGCAGTTCTTC.

This chain links TRBV4-2 with TRBJ2-7, with D unresolved. This CDR3 has 12 amino acids. V lost 5 bases and J lost 3, with 8 bases in between. The germline gives CDR1 LGHNA, CDR2 YNFKEQ. The CDR3 sequence is CASSLSNYEQYF. The CDR3 bases are TGTGCCAGCAGCTTGAGTAACTACGAGCAGTACTTC.

CDR3 DNA sequence: TGTGCCAGCAGCCCGGGACAGTTATCCTACGAGCAGTACTTC. Protein: CASSPGQLSYEQYF. The chain combines TRBV7-9 with TRBJ2-7, with 7 bases identical to TRBD1. Germline trimming cut 5 bases from V and 1 base from J; bases unmatched to any gene: 5. The CDR3 totals 14 residues. CDR1 and CDR2 (germline): SEHNR, FQNEAQ (reference sequence).

This chain links TRBV15 with TRBJ2-1, with 14 bases that match TRBD2. CDR1 is LNHNV, CDR2 YYDKDF, per germline (reference sequence). The CDR3 consists of 20 residues. The J segment lost 0 bases and the V segment lost 3 bases, leaving 10 bases of the junction unmatched. The chain's CDR3 is CATSSLTSGRAYSSYNEQFF. CDR3 nucleotides: TGTGCCACCAGCAGCCTGACTAGCGGGAGGGCCTACAGCTCCTACAATGAGCAGTTCTTC. The whole variable domain, filled in from reference TRBV15 and TRBJ2-1, reads DAMVIQNPRYQVTQFGKPVTLSCSQTLNHNVMYWYQQKSSQAPKLLFHYYDKDFNNEADTPDNFQSRRPNTSFCFLDIRSPGLGDTAMYLCATSSLTSGRAYSSYNEQFFGPGTRLTVL.

This rearrangement joins TRBV2 to TRBJ1-1; D is uncertain. V was shortened by 7 bases and J by 1 base, with 4 bases between the two germline ends. CDR3 length: 11 amino acids. The V gene's germline CDR1 is SNHLY and CDR2 FYNNEI. For the CDR3, the DNA is TGTGCCAGCACTGCGAACACTGAAGCTTTCTTT. It yields the protein CASTANTEAFF.

This rearrangement joins TRBV27 to TRBJ2-7; possible D gene TRBD1, 5 bases. V was cut by 3 bases and J by 3 bases, with 12 bases left in between. The CDR3 runs 14 residues. Looked up from germline, CDR1 is MNHEY and CDR2 is SMNVEV (reference sequence). CDR3 DNA sequence: TGTGCCAGCAGTTTCCAGGGCCCGGGCTACGAGCAGTACTTC. This codes for CASSFQGPGYEQYF.

V gene TRBV6-1 combines with J gene TRBJ2-7, with 7 bases matching TRBD1. Germline V gene lookup returns CDR1 MNHNS and CDR2 SASEGT. Trimming at V came to 2 bases and at J to 1 base, leaving 5 bases not matched to a gene. This CDR3 has 15 amino acids. CDR3 loop: CASSEIGTDSYEQYF. CDR3 DNA: TGTGCCAGCAGTGAAATAGGGACAGATTCCTACGAGCAGTACTTC.

This chain links TRBV25-1 with TRBJ2-7; D unresolved. Trimming removed 1 base at V and 0 bases at J, with 4 bases between. The CDR3 runs 13 residues. The germline CDR1 and CDR2 sequences are MGHDK and SYGVNS. CDR3 region: CASSELGSYEQYF. The CDR3 DNA sequence: TGTGCCAGCAGTGAATTAGGCTCCTACGAGCAGTACTTC.

V gene TRBV9 combines with J gene TRBJ2-7, with 7 bases identical to TRBD1. There are 14 residues in the CDR3. In germline, CDR1 is SGDLS, CDR2 YYNGEE. The trim removed 4 bases at V and 5 bases at J, leaving 9 bases unmatched. The CDR3 sequence: CASSPRDSWNEQYF. The CDR3, as DNA: TGTGCCAGCAGCCCCCGGGACAGTTGGAACGAGCAGTACTTC.

The gene calls are TRBV11-2 and TRBJ2-4; no clear D. Trimming stripped 5 bases from V and 1 base from J, with 9 bases between. The CDR3 is 14 amino acids. Per germline, CDR1 SGHAT and CDR2 FQNNGV. The CDR3 spells CASSLMDAKNIQYF. For the CDR3, the DNA is TGTGCCAGCAGCCTAATGGATGCCAAAAACATTCAGTACTTC.